This T cell receptor (beta chain) was sequenced for a study of vaccination effects on CD4 cells after COVID-19. In the ViraFEST assay, antigen-specific CD4+ clonotypes were identified by expansion after peptide-pool stimulation. Having been cultured for under twelve days, the cells underwent CD4+ T cell isolation. According to the study, vaccine recipients showed no prior SARS-CoV-2 infection and negative nucleocapsid antibodies. Every well housed around 2.1 million PBMC, which grew in culture alongside 10 IU/ml IL-2 and about 10 ug/ml peptides. Half-medium exchanges with IL-2 medium took place on days 3 and 7. Repertoires were generated with immunoSEQ multiplex PCR, while TCRdb's copy carries only in-frame clones and drops some. This sample has some 65,000 clones; around 77% occur once, and the top ten carry 2.5% to 3%. Comments on this clone: Its antigen is unknown.

Findings and caveats of the study: Marked contraction was observed in infection-induced and vaccine-induced clones late after vaccination.

Specimen: CD4+ T cells from PBMCs cultured with HCoV-NL63 spike peptides, collected before COVID-19 vaccination. This receptor was obtained from a human donor who received a COVID-19 vaccine.

The CDR3 nucleotides are TGCGCCAGCAGCTTGGCCCAGGGGGGCAACTATGGCTACACCTTC. It is translated as CASSLAQGGNYGYTF. The gene calls are TRBV5-1 and TRBJ1-2; 7 bases are a match to TRBD1. Trimming took 0 bases from V and 2 from J; bases not matched to a gene: 4. Per the germline V gene, CDR1 is SGHRS and CDR2 is YFSETQ. This CDR3 is 15 amino acids long.